What follows is one T cell receptor beta chain and its context. The antigen is undetermined. The sample belongs to a study of shared clonotypes between healthy human individuals. Study information: CD4 naive and memory got three plates each, CD8 naive two, CD8 memory one.

This CDR3 spans 13 amino acids. CDR1 SGHTA and CDR2 FQGNSA come from the germline V gene. V lost 7 bases, J lost 8 bases, and 17 bases lay in between. The study's findings and limits: Sampling covered nothing but blood. Tissue TCR repertoires likely differ from those found in blood.

Every immunoSEQ plate was one replicate of a subset's evenly spread DNA. Clones were sequenced by immunoSEQ multiplex PCR, and TCRdb holds only the in-frame ones, with some missing. The table has 2,500,000 or so clones, roughly nine tenths seen once. This chain uses TRBV7-2 with TRBJ1-1; perhaps TRBD1 as D (5 bases). Sequenced sample: naive CD4+ T cells sorted from blood. Subset meaning: CD45RA+ positively selected. The clonotype comes from a man younger than 35 in good health. The CDR3 loop is CASTVGLRSEAFF. The CDR3 DNA follows: TGTGCCAGCACCGTGGGACTTCGGTCCGAAGCTTTCTTT.